Listed below are T cell receptor beta chains from one sample, sequenced in a study of PD-1 blockade in classical Hodgkin lymphoma. TCRdb's copy holds only in-frame clones and misses some; the assay was immunoSEQ multiplex PCR. The table lists about 58,000 clones, more than 70% of them singletons. This specimen was peripheral blood mononuclear cells (PBMCs), taken before the second cycle of nivolumab. The receptors here all came from a human donor with classical Hodgkin lymphoma. The CDR3 runs from the conserved cysteine through the conserved F or W. The D gene is left open where the match is weak. Some rows have no size entry. The others give once, few or many, or a class for an expanded clone.

d_gene: .
j_gene: TRBJ2-1
v_gene: TRBV10-1
abundance: .
CDR3nt: TGCGCCAGCAGTGAGGGCCCCACAGGGCTCTACAATGAGCAGTTCTTC
CDR3aa: CASSEGPTGLYNEQFF

d_gene: TRBD1
j_gene: TRBJ1-4
v_gene: TRBV5-1
abundance: .
CDR3nt: TGCGCCAGCAGCTTGAGACAGGGAGAAAAACTGTTTTTT
CDR3aa: CASSLRQGEKLFF

d_gene: .
j_gene: TRBJ2-2
v_gene: TRBV5-1
abundance: .
CDR3nt: TGCGCCAGCAGCTGGACGGGCGCCGGGGAGCTGTTTTTT
CDR3aa: CASSWTGAGELFF

d_gene: .
j_gene: TRBJ2-7
v_gene: TRBV7-9
abundance: .
CDR3nt: TGTGCCAGCAGCTTAAGGGCGCCCGGGGAGCAGTACTTC
CDR3aa: CASSLRAPGEQYF

d_gene: TRBD1
j_gene: TRBJ2-7
v_gene: TRBV19
abundance: .
CDR3nt: TGTGCCAGCGCCCGGGACAGCTCCTACGAGCAGTACTTC
CDR3aa: CASARDSSYEQYF

d_gene: .
j_gene: TRBJ1-4
v_gene: TRBV5-1
abundance: .
CDR3nt: TGCGCCAGCAGCTTGGGGACCCATGAAAAACTGTTTTTT
CDR3aa: CASSLGTHEKLFF

d_gene: TRBD1
j_gene: TRBJ1-1
v_gene: TRBV5-1
abundance: .
CDR3nt: TGCGCCAGCAGCTTGGTGGGACAGGGGTCGAACACTGAAGCTTTCTTT
CDR3aa: CASSLVGQGSNTEAFF

d_gene: .
j_gene: TRBJ1-2
v_gene: TRBV30
abundance: .
CDR3nt: TGTGCCTGGAGTGTACGCGTTCCGGGGAACACCTTC
CDR3aa: CAWSVRVPGNTF

d_gene: .
j_gene: TRBJ1-2
v_gene: TRBV4-1
abundance: .
CDR3nt: TGCGCCAGCAGCCCTCGGAACTCGGGGTATGGCTACACCTTC
CDR3aa: CASSPRNSGYGYTF

d_gene: TRBD1
j_gene: TRBJ2-2
v_gene: TRBV6-4
abundance: .
CDR3nt: TGTGCCAGCAGCGGGACAGGGAGCACCGGGGAGCTGTTTTTT
CDR3aa: CASSGTGSTGELFF

d_gene: .
j_gene: TRBJ2-1
v_gene: TRBV5-6
abundance: .
CDR3nt: TGTGCCAGCAGCTTGTCGGGTAGTCTCTACAATGAGCAGTTCTTC
CDR3aa: CASSLSGSLYNEQFF

d_gene: .
j_gene: TRBJ1-2
v_gene: TRBV6-1
abundance: .
CDR3nt: TGTGCCAGCGCTACAGGAGCTAACTATGGCTACACCTTC
CDR3aa: CASATGANYGYTF

d_gene: .
j_gene: TRBJ1-1
v_gene: TRBV27
abundance: .
CDR3nt: TGTGCCAGCAGTTTACAAGCAGGGCTGAACACTGAAGCTTTCTTT
CDR3aa: CASSLQAGLNTEAFF

d_gene: TRBD1
j_gene: TRBJ2-1
v_gene: TRBV5-1
abundance: .
CDR3nt: TGCGCCAGCAGCCCCCGGACAGGGGGAGACAATGAGCAGTTCTTC
CDR3aa: CASSPRTGGDNEQFF

d_gene: TRBD1
j_gene: TRBJ1-2
v_gene: TRBV5-1
abundance: .
CDR3nt: TGCGCCAGCAGCTTGGCCGTGACAGGGGGGAGCTATGGCTACACCTTC
CDR3aa: CASSLAVTGGSYGYTF

d_gene: .
j_gene: TRBJ1-1
v_gene: TRBV5-1
abundance: .
CDR3nt: TGCGCCAGCAGCTTGGAGGGGGTAGGGACTGAAGCTTTCTTT
CDR3aa: CASSLEGVGTEAFF

d_gene: .
j_gene: TRBJ2-5
v_gene: TRBV11-2
abundance: .
CDR3nt: TGTGCCAGCAGCTTAGGGGGTCTTAGAGAGACCCAGTACTTC
CDR3aa: CASSLGGLRETQYF

d_gene: .
j_gene: TRBJ2-7
v_gene: TRBV5-4
abundance: .
CDR3nt: TGTGCCGCCGGCCCGGGGATCTACGAGCAGTACTTC
CDR3aa: CAAGPGIYEQYF

d_gene: TRBD2
j_gene: TRBJ2-3
v_gene: TRBV5-1
abundance: once
CDR3nt: TGCGCCAGTGCGACTAGCGGGGGGTTAGATACGCAGTATTTT
CDR3aa: CASATSGGLDTQYF

d_gene: .
j_gene: TRBJ2-1
v_gene: TRBV7-7
abundance: .
CDR3nt: TGTGCCAGCAGCTCCGGGCCGAGAGACAATGAGCAGTTCTTC
CDR3aa: CASSSGPRDNEQFF

d_gene: .
j_gene: TRBJ2-7
v_gene: TRBV5-1
abundance: .
CDR3nt: TGCGCCAGCAGCCCCATCCAGGGCTCTTACGAGCAGTACTTC
CDR3aa: CASSPIQGSYEQYF

d_gene: .
j_gene: TRBJ2-7
v_gene: TRBV5-1
abundance: .
CDR3nt: TGCGCCAGCAGCTTGGAATCGAGCGTAGCTAGCTCCTACGAGCAGTACTTC
CDR3aa: CASSLESSVASSYEQYF

d_gene: TRBD1
j_gene: TRBJ2-2
v_gene: TRBV19
abundance: .
CDR3nt: TGTGCCAGTAGTATAGTAGGGGGACAGGTCGGAGCCGGGGAGCTGTTTTTT
CDR3aa: CASSIVGGQVGAGELFF

d_gene: TRBD1
j_gene: TRBJ1-1
v_gene: TRBV5-1
abundance: .
CDR3nt: TGCGCCAGCAGCCCCCGCCTCGGACAGGGTGAAGCTTTCTTT
CDR3aa: CASSPRLGQGEAFF

d_gene: TRBD1
j_gene: TRBJ1-2
v_gene: TRBV5-4
abundance: .
CDR3nt: TGTGCCAGCAGCCTCACAGGGGCGCAAGCTAACTATGGCTACACCTTC
CDR3aa: CASSLTGAQANYGYTF

d_gene: TRBD1
j_gene: TRBJ2-2
v_gene: TRBV28
abundance: .
CDR3nt: TGTGCCAGCAGTTTACCGGACAGGGGCACCGGGGAGCTGTTTTTT
CDR3aa: CASSLPDRGTGELFF

d_gene: .
j_gene: TRBJ2-7
v_gene: TRBV29-1
abundance: .
CDR3nt: TGCAGCGTTGGGGACGGTGGGGCCTCCTACGAGCAGTACTTC
CDR3aa: CSVGDGGASYEQYF

d_gene: .
j_gene: TRBJ1-1
v_gene: TRBV11-2
abundance: .
CDR3nt: TGTGCCAGCAGCTTTCAGGCGAACACTGAAGCTTTCTTT
CDR3aa: CASSFQANTEAFF

d_gene: TRBD1
j_gene: TRBJ1-2
v_gene: TRBV6-6
abundance: .
CDR3nt: TGTGCCAGCAGTCAGGGACAGGGGTATGGCTACACCTTC
CDR3aa: CASSQGQGYGYTF

d_gene: .
j_gene: TRBJ2-7
v_gene: TRBV5-1
abundance: .
CDR3nt: TGCGCCAGCAGCTTGGACCAGGCCTTCTACGAGCAGTACTTC
CDR3aa: CASSLDQAFYEQYF

d_gene: .
j_gene: TRBJ2-3
v_gene: TRBV5-1
abundance: .
CDR3nt: TGCGCCAGCAGCCCAGGATCTACAGATACGCAGTATTTT
CDR3aa: CASSPGSTDTQYF

d_gene: .
j_gene: TRBJ2-3
v_gene: TRBV5-1
abundance: .
CDR3nt: TGCGCCAGCAACGGGGCTGTTAGCACAGATACGCAGTATTTT
CDR3aa: CASNGAVSTDTQYF

d_gene: TRBD2
j_gene: TRBJ2-3
v_gene: TRBV5-1
abundance: .
CDR3nt: TGCGCCAGCAGCTCTAGCGGGGCATACACAGATACGCAGTATTTT
CDR3aa: CASSSSGAYTDTQYF

d_gene: .
j_gene: TRBJ1-5
v_gene: TRBV6-6
abundance: .
CDR3nt: TGTGCCAGCGGCAGCCTCAATCAGCCCCAGCATTTT
CDR3aa: CASGSLNQPQHF

d_gene: .
j_gene: TRBJ2-1
v_gene: TRBV18
abundance: .
CDR3nt: TGTGCCAGCTCGTACAACAATGAGCAGTTCTTC
CDR3aa: CASSYNNEQFF

d_gene: .
j_gene: TRBJ1-3
v_gene: TRBV7-9
abundance: .
CDR3nt: TGTGCCAGCAGCCCCGACCCCCTCTTCAGAAGAAACACCATATATTTT
CDR3aa: CASSPDPLFRRNTIYF

d_gene: .
j_gene: TRBJ1-1
v_gene: TRBV6-1
abundance: once
CDR3nt: TGTGCCAGCAGTGATGAAGGGAGCGGGTTGGTGGACACTGAAGCTTTCTTT
CDR3aa: CASSDEGSGLVDTEAFF

d_gene: .
j_gene: TRBJ2-7
v_gene: TRBV28
abundance: .
CDR3nt: TGTGCCAGCAGTTTAGGGCGGGACCCTGGGACCTACGAGCAGTACTTC
CDR3aa: CASSLGRDPGTYEQYF

d_gene: TRBD1
j_gene: TRBJ1-4
v_gene: TRBV5-1
abundance: few
CDR3nt: TGCGCCAGCAGCTTACAGGGGACTAATGAAAAACTGTTTTTT
CDR3aa: CASSLQGTNEKLFF

d_gene: .
j_gene: TRBJ1-2
v_gene: TRBV7-9
abundance: .
CDR3nt: TGTGCCAGCAGCTTGGTCGGTGGCTACACCTTC
CDR3aa: CASSLVGGYTF

d_gene: TRBD2
j_gene: TRBJ2-3
v_gene: TRBV7-2
abundance: .
CDR3nt: TGTGCCAGCAGCTTACGACTAGCGGGGGGGACGCAGTATTTT
CDR3aa: CASSLRLAGGTQYF

d_gene: .
j_gene: TRBJ1-5
v_gene: TRBV27
abundance: .
CDR3nt: TGTGCCAGCGGGCGCGGGGTTCTTCAGCCCCAGCATTTT
CDR3aa: CASGRGVLQPQHF

d_gene: .
j_gene: TRBJ2-2
v_gene: TRBV7-2
abundance: few
CDR3nt: TGTGCCAGCAGCTTAGTCAGTGGGGGGGCCGCGAACACCGGGGAGCTGTTTTTT
CDR3aa: CASSLVSGGAANTGELFF

d_gene: .
j_gene: TRBJ2-2
v_gene: TRBV5-1
abundance: .
CDR3nt: TGCGCCAGCAGCTCGGGGGGCCCGAACACCGGGGAGCTGTTTTTT
CDR3aa: CASSSGGPNTGELFF

d_gene: .
j_gene: TRBJ1-5
v_gene: TRBV5-1
abundance: .
CDR3nt: TGCGCCAGCAGCTTGGGGGTGGGGAGCAATCAGCCCCAGCATTTT
CDR3aa: CASSLGVGSNQPQHF

d_gene: .
j_gene: TRBJ1-1
v_gene: TRBV7-2
abundance: .
CDR3nt: TGTGCCAGCAGCTTATTTCCTTGGGGAAACACTGAAGCTTTCTTT
CDR3aa: CASSLFPWGNTEAFF

d_gene: .
j_gene: TRBJ1-4
v_gene: TRBV5-5
abundance: .
CDR3nt: TGTGCCAGCAGCTTGATGGGTGGGAATGAAAAACTGTTTTTT
CDR3aa: CASSLMGGNEKLFF

d_gene: .
j_gene: TRBJ2-1
v_gene: TRBV5-1
abundance: .
CDR3nt: TGCGCCAGCAGCTTGTTGGGCTTTCAGAATGAGCAGTTCTTC
CDR3aa: CASSLLGFQNEQFF

d_gene: .
j_gene: TRBJ2-2
v_gene: TRBV6-5
abundance: .
CDR3nt: TGTGCCAGCAGTTACGGGGGCACCGGGGAGCTGTTTTTT
CDR3aa: CASSYGGTGELFF

d_gene: .
j_gene: TRBJ1-5
v_gene: TRBV7-9
abundance: once
CDR3nt: TGTGCCAGCAGCTCGATTTCAGATCAGCCCCAGCATTTT
CDR3aa: CASSSISDQPQHF

d_gene: TRBD2
j_gene: TRBJ2-5
v_gene: TRBV30
abundance: .
CDR3nt: TGTGCCTGGAGTGTGGGACCACTAGCGGGTGCAGAGACCCAGTACTTC
CDR3aa: CAWSVGPLAGAETQYF

d_gene: .
j_gene: TRBJ2-2
v_gene: TRBV5-5
abundance: .
CDR3nt: TGTGCCAGCAGCTCTCCTGGGAACACCGGGGAGCTGTTTTTT
CDR3aa: CASSSPGNTGELFF

d_gene: .
j_gene: TRBJ2-7
v_gene: TRBV5-1
abundance: .
CDR3nt: TGCGCCAGCAGCTTGGATGGGCAGAACTACGAGCAGTACTTC
CDR3aa: CASSLDGQNYEQYF

d_gene: .
j_gene: TRBJ2-7
v_gene: TRBV6-6
abundance: .
CDR3nt: TGTGCCACTCGGACAGATTCCTACGAGCAGTACTTC
CDR3aa: CATRTDSYEQYF

d_gene: .
j_gene: TRBJ1-1
v_gene: TRBV7-2
abundance: .
CDR3nt: TGTGCCAGCAGCTTACAGGGCTACACTGAAGCTTTCTTT
CDR3aa: CASSLQGYTEAFF

d_gene: .
j_gene: TRBJ2-2
v_gene: TRBV5-1
abundance: .
CDR3nt: TGCGCCAGCAGCTCTGGGTCAAGTGGCGGGGAGCTGTTTTTT
CDR3aa: CASSSGSSGGELFF

d_gene: .
j_gene: TRBJ2-3
v_gene: TRBV5-1
abundance: .
CDR3nt: TGCGCCAGCAGCTTTATGACAGATACGCAGTATTTT
CDR3aa: CASSFMTDTQYF

d_gene: TRBD1
j_gene: TRBJ1-1
v_gene: TRBV5-1
abundance: once
CDR3nt: TGCGCCAGCAGCTTGACGGGACAGCAGAACACTGAAGCTTTCTTT
CDR3aa: CASSLTGQQNTEAFF

d_gene: .
j_gene: TRBJ2-7
v_gene: TRBV4-1
abundance: .
CDR3nt: TGCGCCAGCAGCCAAGATAGGGACCAAAGCTCCTACGAGCAGTACTTC
CDR3aa: CASSQDRDQSSYEQYF